This is a list of T cell receptor beta chains from one sample in a study of identical twins. TCRdb itself ran the 5' RACE reads through MiXCR, one entry per CDR3 protein. Here the sample spans about 700,000 distinct CDR3 sequences, approximately 9% being singletons. These sequences were also reported in another study, on yellow fever vaccine responses in identical twins.

The sequencing sample was made of PBMCs. These receptors came from a woman in her late teens or twenties in good health. CDR3s include the opening cysteine and the closing phenylalanine or tryptophan. D genes are given only for firm matches. Clone size, where shown, is once, few, many, or a class for clones that have expanded.

j_call,d_call,clone_size,v_call,cdr3_length,cdr3_nt,cdr3_aa
TRBJ2-2,TRBD2,NA,TRBV20-1,19,TGCAGTGCTAGAGCCGGACTAGCGGGGGGGCCTTCCGCCACCGGGGAGCTGTTTTTT,CSARAGLAGGPSATGELFF
TRBJ2-7,TRBD2,NA,TRBV11-2,18,TGTGCCAGCAGCTTAAGATCCAGCGGACTAGCCATTTCCTACGAGCAGTACTTC,CASSLRSSGLAISYEQYF
TRBJ2-1,NA,many,TRBV6-2/TRBV6-3,16,TGTGCCAGCAGTTATCACAGAAGCGCGACCGGTAATGAGCAGTTCTTC,CASSYHRSATGNEQFF
TRBJ1-6,NA,few,TRBV7-2,15,TGTGCCAGCAGCTTAAGTGGACAGCATAAATCACCCCTCCACTTT,CASSLSGQHKSPLHF
TRBJ2-4,TRBD1,NA,TRBV28,14,TGTGCCAGCAGTTTAGGGACAGGGTTAAACATTCAGTACTTC,CASSLGTGLNIQYF
TRBJ2-2,NA,NA,TRBV7-2,14,TGTGCCAGCAGCTCTGGATTATCCTACGGGGAGCTGTTTTTT,CASSSGLSYGELFF
TRBJ2-7,TRBD2,NA,TRBV5-1,16,TGCGCCAGCAGCTTGGGGGGTAGCGGGAGATACTACGAGCAGTACTTC,CASSLGGSGRYYEQYF
TRBJ1-1,NA,NA,TRBV7-2,12,TGTGCCAGCAGATACGACAGGAGGATAGCTTTCTTT,CASRYDRRIAFF
TRBJ2-3,TRBD1,many,TRBV2,15,TGTGCCAGCCAACCTCAGGGGGCCAACACAGATACGCAGTATTTT,CASQPQGANTDTQYF
TRBJ2-3,NA,NA,TRBV9,18,TGTGCCAGCAGCGTAGAGGTCTTTCGGGGAGACCGTGCAGATACGCAGTATTTT,CASSVEVFRGDRADTQYF
TRBJ2-7,NA,few,TRBV7-2,13,TGTGCCAGCAGCTTAGCGAAAAACTACGAGCAGTACTTC,CASSLAKNYEQYF
TRBJ1-1,NA,NA,TRBV2,15,TGTGCCAGCAGTGAAGGTTTGGGGTTGAACACTGAAGCTTTCTTT,CASSEGLGLNTEAFF
TRBJ2-7,TRBD1,NA,TRBV6-1,15,TGTGCCAGCACCTACGACAGGGGATCCTCCTACGAGCAGTACTTC,CASTYDRGSSYEQYF
TRBJ2-4,NA,few,TRBV28,9,TGCGGGAGTGGAAACATTCAGTACTTC,CGSGNIQYF
TRBJ1-1,NA,few,TRBV7-9,13,TGTGCCAGCAGCTATGGAGGGGACACTGAAGCTTTCTTT,CASSYGGDTEAFF
TRBJ2-7,TRBD2,many,TRBV5-6,17,TGTGCCAGCAGCTTGTTCCTACTAGCGGAAGACTCCTACGAGCAGTACTTC,CASSLFLLAEDSYEQYF
TRBJ2-7,TRBD2,few,TRBV6-1,15,TGTGCCAGCAGTGATCTAGCGGTGCAAAACTACGAGCAGTACTTC,CASSDLAVQNYEQYF
TRBJ2-1,TRBD2,many,TRBV6-5,15,TGTGCCAGCAGTTCCAGCGGGGGTTGGGGCAATGAGCAGTTCTTC,CASSSSGGWGNEQFF
TRBJ1-2,NA,NA,TRBV29-1,14,TGCAGCGTTGAAGGATCCCCGGGGGGGTATGGCTACACCTTC,CSVEGSPGGYGYTF
TRBJ2-1,TRBD2,many,TRBV5-1,17,TGTGCCAGCAGCTTAGGGACTAGCGGGAGGTCCTACAATGAGCAGTTCTTC,CASSLGTSGRSYNEQFF
TRBJ1-5,NA,NA,TRBV27,14,TGTGCCAGCAGAGATGGGACGGATAATCAGCCCCAGCATTTT,CASRDGTDNQPQHF
TRBJ2-5,TRBD2,NA,TRBV20-1,17,TGCAGTGCTAGAGATATAGTTCTAGCGGGGGGAAAAGAGACCCAGTACTTC,CSARDIVLAGGKETQYF
TRBJ2-3,NA,few,TRBV5-1,14,TGCGCCAGCAGCTTTGGAGGGAACACAGATACGCAGTATTTT,CASSFGGNTDTQYF
TRBJ2-7,TRBD1,many,TRBV12-3/TRBV12-4,12,TGTGCCAGCAGGCGACAGGGGTACGAGCAGTACTTC,CASRRQGYEQYF
TRBJ2-2,NA,NA,TRBV12-3/TRBV12-4,11,TGTGCCGGCTGGAAGACCGGGGAGCTGTTTTTT,CAGWKTGELFF
TRBJ2-1,TRBD2,many,TRBV5-1,14,TGCGCCAGTTCAGCGGGAGGGCTCTACAATGAGCAGTTCTTC,CASSAGGLYNEQFF
TRBJ2-2,NA,NA,TRBV10-3,13,TGTGCCATCTTGGTCACGAACACCGGGGAGCTGTTTTTT,CAILVTNTGELFF
TRBJ1-1,NA,few,TRBV7-3,13,TGTGCCAGCAGCGTCCTCGGGGGCACTGAAGCTTTCTTT,CASSVLGGTEAFF
TRBJ2-1,TRBD1,NA,TRBV27,20,TGTGCCAGCAGTTTTCAGTCCCGGGACAGCAGGACTTCGGGCGCCAATGAGCAGTTCTTC,CASSFQSRDSRTSGANEQFF
TRBJ2-1,TRBD1,many,TRBV12-3/TRBV12-4,11,TGTGCCAGCAGTTTCCGACAGGGACAGTTCTTC,CASSFRQGQFF
TRBJ2-7,TRBD2,NA,TRBV20-1,14,TGCAGTGCAAGGATGATTGGACTAGTCTACGAGCAGTACTTC,CSARMIGLVYEQYF
TRBJ2-5,NA,many,TRBV12-3/TRBV12-4,13,TGTGCCAGCAGTCCGGGTTTGGAGGGAACCCAGTACTTC,CASSPGLEGTQYF
TRBJ2-5,NA,once,TRBV20-1,16,TGCAGTGCTAGTAGCTTCGCGGGACACCAACAAGAGACCCAGTACTTC,CSASSFAGHQQETQYF
TRBJ1-2,TRBD1,few,TRBV28,12,TGTGCCAGCAGTCTACAGGGGCTGGGGATTACCTTC,CASSLQGLGITF
TRBJ2-7,NA,many,TRBV6-5,13,TGTGCCAGCAGTATCGACAGACCCTACGAGCAGTACTTC,CASSIDRPYEQYF
TRBJ2-1,TRBD2,NA,TRBV27,17,TGTGCCAGCAGCGTACTAATACCTAGCGGGACCTACAATGAGCAGTTCTTC,CASSVLIPSGTYNEQFF
TRBJ2-7,NA,many,TRBV18,14,TGTGCCAGCTCACCAGGGGGGGCCCCCTACGAGCAGTACTTC,CASSPGGAPYEQYF
TRBJ2-3,NA,NA,TRBV15,15,TGTGCCACCAGCAAGCCGGGGGAAAGCACAGATACGCAGTATTTT,CATSKPGESTDTQYF
TRBJ2-7,NA,NA,TRBV27,16,TGCGCCAGCAGTTTATTCCGCGGGTCTTCTTTCCACGAGCAGTACTTC,CASSLFRGSSFHEQYF
TRBJ1-1,NA,NA,TRBV5-1,15,TGCGCCAGCAGCTTGGAGGGGACGACGAACACTGAAGCTTTCTTT,CASSLEGTTNTEAFF
TRBJ2-5,NA,NA,TRBV20-1,11,TGCAGTGCGGTCACCCAAGAGACCCAGTACTTC,CSAVTQETQYF
TRBJ2-1,TRBD2,many,TRBV7-8,17,TGTGCCAGCAGCTTCCGACTAGCGGGATTTTGGTACAATGAGCAGTTCTTC,CASSFRLAGFWYNEQFF
TRBJ2-7,NA,few,TRBV7-3,14,TGTGCCAGCAGCTCGTTCGAAAGCCCCTACGAGCAGTACTTC,CASSSFESPYEQYF
TRBJ2-1,TRBD2,few,TRBV12-3/TRBV12-4,14,TGTGCCAGCAGCGGACTAGACTCCTACAATGAGCAGTTCTTC,CASSGLDSYNEQFF
TRBJ2-3,TRBD2,few,TRBV20-1,15,TGCAGTGCTAGAGAAGCGGGGCTAAGCACAGATACGCAGTATTTT,CSAREAGLSTDTQYF
TRBJ2-3,TRBD1,NA,TRBV4-1,15,TGCGCCAGCAGCCAGGGGGACAGCAGCACAGATACGCAGTATTTT,CASSQGDSSTDTQYF